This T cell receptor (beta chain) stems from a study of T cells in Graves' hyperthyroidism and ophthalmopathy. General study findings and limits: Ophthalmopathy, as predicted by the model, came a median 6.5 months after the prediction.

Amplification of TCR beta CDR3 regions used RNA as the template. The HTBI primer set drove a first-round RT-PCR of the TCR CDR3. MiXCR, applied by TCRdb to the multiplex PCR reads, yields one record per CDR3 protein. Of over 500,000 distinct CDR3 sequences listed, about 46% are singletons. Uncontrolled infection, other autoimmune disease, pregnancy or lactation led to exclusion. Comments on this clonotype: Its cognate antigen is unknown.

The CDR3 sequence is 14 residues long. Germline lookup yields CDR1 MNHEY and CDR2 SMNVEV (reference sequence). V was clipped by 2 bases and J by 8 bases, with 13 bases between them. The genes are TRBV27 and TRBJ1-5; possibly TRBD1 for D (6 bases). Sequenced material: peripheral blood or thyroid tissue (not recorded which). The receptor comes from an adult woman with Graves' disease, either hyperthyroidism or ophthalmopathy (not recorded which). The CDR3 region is CASSLVRGSKPQHF. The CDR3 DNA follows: TGTGCCAGCAGTTTAGTCAGGGGTTCGAAGCCCCAGCATTTT.